The T cell receptor (beta chain) described here comes from a study of identical twins. General observations from the study: Cord blood beta clonotypes that were abundant carried fewer insertions, and memory repertoires showed no such trend. Conclusions were drawn cross-sectionally by statistical analysis, without following the same donors.

The donors were all healthy and Caucasian. V lost 5 bases, J lost 4 bases, and 11 bases lay in between. The CDR3 is made up of 12 amino acids. Germline CDR1 and CDR2: DFQATT and SNEGSKA (reference sequence). With template switching, a universal primer site was added, and the cDNA carried unique molecular identifiers. TCRdb ran MiXCR on the 5' RACE reads and lists one entry per CDR3 protein. The sample consists of 1,800,000 or so distinct CDR3 sequences, 32% of them appearing once. Of note for this clonotype: The antigen is not known.

The sequence was collected from a newborn girl in good health. The sample was cord blood. V and J are TRBV20-1 and TRBJ1-1; D is ambiguous. Written as DNA, the CDR3 is TGCAGTGCTCCTGGGAGGTTCACTGAAGCTTTCTTT. Its protein product is CSAPGRFTEAFF.